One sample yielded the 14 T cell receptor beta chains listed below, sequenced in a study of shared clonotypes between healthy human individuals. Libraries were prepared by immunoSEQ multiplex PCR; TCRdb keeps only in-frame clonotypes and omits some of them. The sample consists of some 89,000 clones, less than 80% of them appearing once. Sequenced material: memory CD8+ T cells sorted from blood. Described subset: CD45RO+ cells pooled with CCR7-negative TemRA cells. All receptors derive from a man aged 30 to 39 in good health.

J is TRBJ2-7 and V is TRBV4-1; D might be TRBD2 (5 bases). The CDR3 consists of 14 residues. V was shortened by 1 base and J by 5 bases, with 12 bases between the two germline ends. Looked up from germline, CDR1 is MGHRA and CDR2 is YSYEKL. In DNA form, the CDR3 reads TGCGCCAGCAGCCAAGCGCTGGAGGAGGACGAGCAGTACTTC. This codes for CASSQALEEDEQYF.

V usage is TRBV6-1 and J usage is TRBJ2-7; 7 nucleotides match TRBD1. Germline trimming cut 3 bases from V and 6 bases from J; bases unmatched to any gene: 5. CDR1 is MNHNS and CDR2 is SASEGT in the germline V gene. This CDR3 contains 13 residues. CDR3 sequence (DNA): TGTGCCAGCAGTGATCAGGGGGTTTCCGAGCAGTACTTC. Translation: CASSDQGVSEQYF.

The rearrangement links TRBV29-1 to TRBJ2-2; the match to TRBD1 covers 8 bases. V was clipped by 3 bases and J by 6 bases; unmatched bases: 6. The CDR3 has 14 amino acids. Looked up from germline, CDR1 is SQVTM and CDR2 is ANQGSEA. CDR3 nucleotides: TGCAGCGTTGAGCCAAACAGGGGGTCCGGGGAGCTGTTTTTT. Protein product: CSVEPNRGSGELFF.

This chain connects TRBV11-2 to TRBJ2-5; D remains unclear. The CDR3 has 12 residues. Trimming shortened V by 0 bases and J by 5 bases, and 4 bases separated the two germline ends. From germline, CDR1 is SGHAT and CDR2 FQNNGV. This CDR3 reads CASSLDRETQYF. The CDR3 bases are TGTGCCAGCAGCTTAGATCGGGAGACCCAGTACTTC.

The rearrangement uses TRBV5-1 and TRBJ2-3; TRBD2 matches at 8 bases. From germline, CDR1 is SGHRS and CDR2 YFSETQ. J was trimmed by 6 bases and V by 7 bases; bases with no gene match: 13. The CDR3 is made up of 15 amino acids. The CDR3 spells CASFLSREGLDTQYF. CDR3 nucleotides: TGCGCCAGCTTCTTGAGCCGGGAGGGCCTCGATACGCAGTATTTT.

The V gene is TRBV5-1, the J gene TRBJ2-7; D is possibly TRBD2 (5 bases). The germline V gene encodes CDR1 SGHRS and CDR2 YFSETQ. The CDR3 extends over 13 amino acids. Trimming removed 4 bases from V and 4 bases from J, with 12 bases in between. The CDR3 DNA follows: TGCGCCAGCAGCGACGGGGTAATGTACGAGCAGTACTTC. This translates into CASSDGVMYEQYF.

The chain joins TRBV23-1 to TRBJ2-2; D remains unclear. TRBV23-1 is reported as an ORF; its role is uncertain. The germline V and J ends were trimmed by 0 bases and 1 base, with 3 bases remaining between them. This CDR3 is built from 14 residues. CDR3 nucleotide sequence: TGCGCCAGCAGTCAATCTGGGAACACCGGGGAGCTGTTTTTT. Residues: CASSQSGNTGELFF.

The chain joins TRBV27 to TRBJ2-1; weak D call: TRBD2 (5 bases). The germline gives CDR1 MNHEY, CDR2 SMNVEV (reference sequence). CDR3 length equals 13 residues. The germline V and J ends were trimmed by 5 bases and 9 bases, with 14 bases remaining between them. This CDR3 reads CASSPGRPVEQFF. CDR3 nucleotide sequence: TGTGCCAGCAGTCCGGGAAGGCCTGTTGAGCAGTTCTTC.

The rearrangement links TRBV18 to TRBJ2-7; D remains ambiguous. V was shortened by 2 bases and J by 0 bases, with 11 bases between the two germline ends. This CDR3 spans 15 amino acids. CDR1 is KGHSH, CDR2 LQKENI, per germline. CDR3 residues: CASSPRPAASYEQYF. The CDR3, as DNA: TGTGCCAGCTCACCAAGGCCAGCAGCCTCCTACGAGCAGTACTTC.

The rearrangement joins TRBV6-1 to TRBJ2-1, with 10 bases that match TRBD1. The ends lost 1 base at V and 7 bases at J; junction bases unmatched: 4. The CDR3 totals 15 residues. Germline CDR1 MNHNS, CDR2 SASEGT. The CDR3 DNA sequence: TGTGCCAGCAGTGAAGGACAGGGGGCGGGGAATGAGCAGTTCTTC. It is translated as CASSEGQGAGNEQFF.

The CDR3 bases are TGCAGCGTTGAAGATAGCAGCGGGAGTTTCCACGAGCAGTACTTC. Protein: CSVEDSSGSFHEQYF. V is TRBV29-1 and J is TRBJ2-7, with 8 bases identical to TRBD2. V lost 0 bases and J lost 5; bases outside the gene matches: 9. Germline CDR1 and CDR2: SQVTM and ANQGSEA. This CDR3 contains 15 residues.

The CDR3 spells CASSLSRFLAYEQYF. The CDR3 nucleotides read TGTGCCAGCAGTTTATCTCGGTTTTTAGCCTACGAGCAGTACTTC. The chain is built from TRBV27 and TRBJ2-7; D not certain. This CDR3 comprises 15 residues. Germline CDR1 MNHEY, CDR2 SMNVEV (reference sequence). V lost 0 bases to trimming and J lost 2 bases, with 11 bases between them.

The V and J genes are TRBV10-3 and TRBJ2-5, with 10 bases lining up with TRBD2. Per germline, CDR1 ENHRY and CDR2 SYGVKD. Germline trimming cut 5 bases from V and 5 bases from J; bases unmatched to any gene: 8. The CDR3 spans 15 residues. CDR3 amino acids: CAISQSGRAQETQYF. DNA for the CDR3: TGTGCCATCAGTCAAAGCGGGAGGGCCCAGGAGACCCAGTACTTC.

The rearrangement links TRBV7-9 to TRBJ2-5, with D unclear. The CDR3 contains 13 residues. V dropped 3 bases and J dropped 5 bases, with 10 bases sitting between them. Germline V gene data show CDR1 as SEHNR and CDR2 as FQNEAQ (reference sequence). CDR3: CASSFRPRETQYF. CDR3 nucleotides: TGTGCCAGCAGCTTCCGTCCCCGGGAGACCCAGTACTTC.